The TCR beta chain under discussion was sequenced for a study of T cells in Graves' hyperthyroidism and ophthalmopathy. Study at large: Blood from the periphery was taken at initial diagnosis, before any treatment.

The table lists this clonotype with many counts. This CDR3 comprises 13 residues. CDR1 and CDR2 (germline): MNHEY, SVGAGI. V lost 11 bases and J 3 bases, leaving 16 bases between the germline ends. RNA transcripts yielded amplified TCR beta CDR3 regions. HTBI primers were the set used in a first-round RT-PCR of the TCR CDR3. Each CDR3 protein is one row after TCRdb ran MiXCR on the multiplex PCR reads. The table shows under 350,000 distinct CDR3 sequences, with around a quarter occurring only once. Patients showing uncontrolled infection, other autoimmune disease, pregnancy or lactation were ineligible. The PBMCs were sourced from fresh peripheral blood (more than 8.5 ml).

Sequenced sample: blood. The receptor was isolated from a man aged 35-49 years with Graves' hyperthyroidism that later progressed to Graves' ophthalmopathy. The V gene is TRBV6-5, the J gene TRBJ1-2, with D possibly matching TRBD1 (6 bases). CDR3 sequence reads: CAAQSRGYYGYTF. Written as DNA, the CDR3 is TGTGCCGCCCAGAGCAGGGGATACTATGGCTACACCTTC.